The 18 T cell receptor beta chains below were found in one sample sequenced in a study of T cells in Graves' hyperthyroidism and ophthalmopathy. The source material, RNA transcripts, was used to amplify TCR beta CDR3 regions. Initially, a first-round RT-PCR of the TCR CDR3 employed the HTBI primer set. TCRdb reanalysed the multiplex PCR reads using MiXCR and keeps one entry per CDR3 protein. The sample consists of under 600,000 distinct CDR3 sequences, around 16% of them appearing once. The source material was blood. The receptor source for this set is a woman in her thirties or forties with Graves' ophthalmopathy.

The chain joins TRBV9 to TRBJ2-7; 10 bases match TRBD2. The CDR3 runs to 15 residues. Germline loops: CDR1 SGDLS, CDR2 YYNGEE. J gave up 5 bases and V 4 bases, and 9 bases lay outside the gene matches. CDR3 sequence reads: CASSPRTSGTDEQYF. CDR3 bases: TGTGCCAGCAGCCCTCGGACTAGCGGAACTGACGAGCAGTACTTC.

This clonotype appeared many times. The CDR3 loop reads CASRVLGQGIKGDYGYTF. As DNA, the CDR3 is TGTGCCAGCAGGGTGTTGGGACAGGGGATAAAGGGAGACTATGGCTACACCTTC. The chain uses TRBV2 and TRBJ1-2, with 10 bases aligning to TRBD1. This CDR3 has 18 residues. Germline V gene sequence: CDR1 SNHLY, CDR2 FYNNEI. V shed 6 bases and J 3 bases; nucleotides not matched to a gene: 16.

In this sample, this clonotype turned up many times. This chain links TRBV3-1 with TRBJ2-1; the match to TRBD2 covers 10 bases. The CDR3 spans 15 residues. The V and J ends lost 0 bases and 8 bases, in that order; junction bases with no gene match: 4. Germline V gives CDR1 LGHDT, CDR2 YNNKEL (reference sequence). The chain's CDR3 is CASSQEGAGGHEQFF. For the CDR3, the DNA is TGTGCCAGCAGCCAAGAAGGAGCGGGGGGGCATGAGCAGTTCTTC.

Ten or more counts support this clonotype. The chain is built from TRBV11-2 and TRBJ1-6, with TRBD1 matching 8 bases. Germline CDR1 is SGHAT and CDR2 is FQNNGV. J gave up 8 bases and V 1 base, and 1 base lay outside the gene matches. The CDR3 contains 14 residues. CDR3 in amino acids: CASSLGTGYSPLHF. The CDR3 region has the DNA TGTGCCAGCAGCTTAGGGACAGGGTATTCACCCCTCCACTTT.

This clonotype turned up a few times. The chain recombines TRBV7-3 with TRBJ2-5; D is undetermined. The germline V gene encodes CDR1 SGHTA and CDR2 FQGTGA. The CDR3 is made up of 15 amino acids. V lost 2 bases, J lost 5 bases, and 15 bases lay in between. As DNA, the CDR3 is TGTGCCAGCAGCTTACTGGGTAACGGGCGGGAGACCCAGTACTTC. Translation gives CASSLLGNGRETQYF.

This clonotype was seen repeatedly, ten times or more. Compared with germline, one end of the junction differs, possibly owing to a read error. The J gene is TRBJ2-3, the V gene TRBV3-1, with a weak D call TRBD2 (6 bases). This CDR3 has 13 residues. The V gene's germline CDR1 is LGHDT and CDR2 YNNKEL (reference sequence). CDR3 DNA: TGCGCCAGCAGTCAGGGACTGGCAGATACGCAGTATTTT. This gives the protein CASSQGLADTQYF.

The chain combines TRBV6-5 with TRBJ2-5; possible D gene TRBD2, 6 bases. Between the trimmed V and J ends, which lost 2 bases and 4 bases, there was a span of 14 bases. The germline CDR1 and CDR2 sequences are MNHEY and SVGAGI. The CDR3 spans 15 residues. CDR3 protein: CASSYGSGAAETQYF. Here the CDR3 DNA reads TGTGCCAGCAGTTACGGGTCGGGAGCCGCAGAGACCCAGTACTTC.

V is TRBV12-3 or TRBV12-4 and J is TRBJ2-1; 10 bases are shared with TRBD1. CDR3 size: 23 residues. J lost 0 bases, V lost 6 bases, and 26 bases had no gene match. The CDR3 here is CASSVVPGQGTRATRSSYNEQFF. CDR3 coding DNA: TGTGCCAGCAGCGTAGTCCCGGGACAGGGGACCCGGGCCACCCGTAGCTCCTACAATGAGCAGTTCTTC.

The gene calls are TRBV19 and TRBJ1-2, with D maybe TRBD1 (5 bases). Trimming pared 9 bases from V and 5 bases from J, leaving 19 bases between. The CDR3 is 14 amino acids. CDR1 and CDR2 from the germline V gene are LNHDA and SQIVND (reference sequence). CDR3 residues: CASLPAQQEYGYTF. The CDR3, as DNA: TGTGCCAGCCTGCCAGCCCAACAGGAATATGGCTACACCTTC. Using reference TRBV19 and TRBJ1-2 for the parts outside the CDR3, the full variable domain is DGGITQSPKYLFRKEGQNVTLSCEQNLNHDAMYWYRQDPGQGLRLIYYSQIVNDFQKGDIAEGYSVSREKKESFPLTVTSAQKNPTAFYLCASLPAQQEYGYTFGSGTRLTVV.

There are a few counts of this clonotype. The chain couples TRBV6-1 to TRBJ2-2; 11 nucleotides match TRBD2. The germline V gene encodes CDR1 MNHNS and CDR2 SASEGT. The CDR3 runs 15 residues. Trimming cost V 5 bases and J 6 bases; bases outside gene matches: 5. CDR3 DNA sequence: TGTGCCAGCAGTTTAACTAGCGGGAGTGCCGGGGAGCTGTTTTTT. Its protein product is CASSLTSGSAGELFF.

V and J are TRBV5-6 and TRBJ1-3; no definite D call. Per germline, CDR1 SGHDT and CDR2 YYEEEE. With 0 bases removed from V and 2 bases from J, the gap between germline ends came to 6 bases. The CDR3 loop spans 14 amino acids. CDR3 nucleotide sequence: TGTGCCAGCAGCTTGGTAAGCGCTGGAAACACCATATATTTT. Translated, it gives CASSLVSAGNTIYF.

In its sample, this clonotype was seen a few times. The chain's CDR3 is CASSLRDGGSTDTQYF. CDR3 in DNA: TGTGCCAGCAGCCTAAGAGACGGGGGGAGTACAGATACGCAGTATTTT. The J gene is TRBJ2-3, the V gene TRBV27; 7 bases align to TRBD2. The CDR3 is made up of 16 amino acids. Germline CDR1 MNHEY, CDR2 SMNVEV (reference sequence). Trimming at V came to 6 bases and at J to 3 bases, leaving 12 bases not matched to a gene.

This clonotype appeared a few times. The V call is TRBV6-2 or TRBV6-3, the J call TRBJ2-3, with a possible D match to TRBD2 (6 bases). The CDR3 is made up of 15 amino acids. Germline V gene sequence: CDR1 MNHEY, CDR2 SVGEGT. Trimming cost V 2 bases and J 4 bases, with 13 bases left between them. CDR3 coding DNA: TGTGCCAGCAGTTACCAAACCGCTAGCGCAGATACGCAGTATTTT. Its translation: CASSYQTASADTQYF.

The chain carries TRBV19 and TRBJ1-2; D possibly corresponds to TRBD1 (6 bases). This CDR3 has 16 amino acids. Trimming shortened V by 2 bases and J by 1 base, and 14 bases separated the two germline ends. Germline loops: CDR1 LNHDA, CDR2 SQIVND (reference sequence). In nucleotides, the CDR3 is TGTGCCAGTAGTATAACATCGGGGGCAGATAACTATGGCTACACCTTC. This encodes CASSITSGADNYGYTF. Full variable domain (remainder filled in from reference TRBV19 and TRBJ1-2): DGGITQSPKYLFRKEGQNVTLSCEQNLNHDAMYWYRQDPGQGLRLIYYSQIVNDFQKGDIAEGYSVSREKKESFPLTVTSAQKNPTAFYLCASSITSGADNYGYTFGSGTRLTVV.

This clonotype occurred many times. The chain combines TRBV27 with TRBJ1-1, with D possibly matching TRBD1 (5 bases). Trimming stripped 7 bases from V and 1 base from J, with 16 bases between. Germline values: CDR1 MNHEY, CDR2 SMNVEV (reference sequence). The CDR3 contains 15 residues. The CDR3 DNA reads TGTGCCAGCATCGCAAGGGGAACTTGGAACACTGAAGCTTTCTTT. Encoded protein: CASIARGTWNTEAFF.

The chain is built from TRBV20-1 and TRBJ2-7; 8 positions agree with TRBD2. Germline CDR1 reads DFQATT; CDR2 reads SNEGSKA (reference sequence). The CDR3 length is 15 residues. The V and J ends lost 3 bases and 4 bases, in that order; junction bases with no gene match: 11. This CDR3 is CSASLSGGLGYEQYF. In DNA, the CDR3 is TGCAGTGCTAGTTTATCGGGAGGGCTCGGTTACGAGCAGTACTTC.

This clonotype was counted ten times or more. V and J are TRBV3-1 and TRBJ2-1; 12 bases fit TRBD2. The germline CDR1 and CDR2 sequences are LGHDT and YNNKEL (reference sequence). Trimming took 0 bases from V and 6 from J; bases not matched to a gene: 6. The CDR3 has 17 amino acids. The CDR3 region has the DNA TGTGCCAGCAGCCAAGATCTGGCTAGCGGGAGGGCCAATGAGCAGTTCTTC. Its protein is CASSQDLASGRANEQFF.

At least ten counts were recorded for this clonotype. The J gene is TRBJ1-4, the V gene TRBV7-9, with D maybe TRBD1 (6 bases). CDR1 is SEHNR, CDR2 FQNEAQ, per germline (reference sequence). This CDR3 is 16 amino acids long. Trimming removed 1 base from V and 3 bases from J, with 12 bases in between. The CDR3 DNA reads as TGTGCCAGCAGCTTAGACAGGGTGGTCGCTAATGAAAAACTGTTTTTT. It encodes CASSLDRVVANEKLFF. Drawing the rest from reference TRBV7-9 and TRBJ1-4, the complete variable domain is DTGVSQNPRHKITKRGQNVTFRCDPISEHNRLYWYRQTLGQGPEFLTYFQNEAQLEKSRLLSDRFSAERPKGSFSTLEIQRTEQGDSAMYLCASSLDRVVANEKLFFGSGTQLSVL.